The present TCR beta chain was sequenced within a study of shared clonotypes between healthy human individuals. Germline V gives CDR1 LGHNA, CDR2 YSLEER. CDR3 length: 15 amino acids. Between the trimmed V and J ends, which lost 0 bases and 0 bases, there was a span of 5 bases. Method: immunoSEQ multiplex PCR; TCRdb's copy keeps in-frame clones and lacks some. The table includes approximately 1.5 million clones, about 98.5% detected once. The sequenced sample consisted of naive CD4+ T cells sorted from blood. Documented subset: CD45RA+ positively selected. This TCR was sampled from a man aged 25-40 years in good health. The rearrangement uses TRBV4-3 and TRBJ1-4; D gene ambiguous. CDR3 in DNA: TGCGCCAGCAGCCAAGATTCAACAACTAATGAAAAACTGTTTTTT. Translation gives CASSQDSTTNEKLFF.